This T cell receptor beta chain was profiled in a study of beta chain features in type 1 diabetes. Study-level results: There were fewer insertions and more deletions at the VDJ junctions of type 1 diabetes patients. In all four CD4+ subsets, TCRB CDR3 length was significantly, moderately reduced in type 1 diabetes.

Germline values: CDR1 MDHEN, CDR2 SYDVKM. J was trimmed by 4 bases and V by 1 base; bases with no gene match: 5. This CDR3 is 15 amino acids long. In total, each donor contributed a single heparinised blood draw that averaged roughly 100 mL. In regard to this clone: Antigen specificity is unknown.

The isolated RNA, all of it, was reverse transcribed, so expressed TCRB transcripts were what got sequenced. Produced via immunoSEQ multiplex PCR; TCRdb's table is partial and in-frame only. The data contain 500,000 to 850,000 clones, over 13% of them seen just once; the ten biggest clones take up 0.03% to 0.045%. Sequencing used naive CD4+ T cells from blood. V and J are TRBV28 and TRBJ1-1; 8 positions agree with TRBD1. This receptor was obtained from a young man with type 1 diabetes. In DNA form, the CDR3 reads TGTGCCAGCAGTTTATTAAGGACAGGGTCCACTGAAGCTTTCTTT. Residues: CASSLLRTGSTEAFF. Combining the CDR3 with reference TRBV28 and TRBJ1-1 gives the whole variable domain DVKVTQSSRYLVKRTGEKVFLECVQDMDHENMFWYRQDPGLGLRLIYFSYDVKMKEKGDIPEGYSVSREKKERFSLILESASTNQTSMYLCASSLLRTGSTEAFFGQGTRLTVV.